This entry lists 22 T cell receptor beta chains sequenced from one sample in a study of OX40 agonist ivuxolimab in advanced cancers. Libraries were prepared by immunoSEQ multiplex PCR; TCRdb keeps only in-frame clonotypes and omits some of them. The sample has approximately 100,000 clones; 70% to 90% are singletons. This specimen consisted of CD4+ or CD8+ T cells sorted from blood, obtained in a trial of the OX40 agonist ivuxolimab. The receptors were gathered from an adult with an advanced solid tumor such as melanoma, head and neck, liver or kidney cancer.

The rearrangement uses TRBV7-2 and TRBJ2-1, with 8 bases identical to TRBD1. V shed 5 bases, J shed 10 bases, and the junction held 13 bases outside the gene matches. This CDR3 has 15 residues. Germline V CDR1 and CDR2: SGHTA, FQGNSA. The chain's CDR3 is CASSRGGQGAVEQFF. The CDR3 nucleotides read TGTGCCAGCAGCCGTGGAGGACAGGGTGCCGTCGAGCAGTTCTTC. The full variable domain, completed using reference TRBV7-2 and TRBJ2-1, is GAGVSQSPSNKVTEKGKDVELRCDPISGHTALYWYRQSLGQGLEFLIYFQGNSAPDKSGLPSDRFSAERTGGSVSTLTIQRTQQEDSAVYLCASSRGGQGAVEQFFGPGTRLTVL.

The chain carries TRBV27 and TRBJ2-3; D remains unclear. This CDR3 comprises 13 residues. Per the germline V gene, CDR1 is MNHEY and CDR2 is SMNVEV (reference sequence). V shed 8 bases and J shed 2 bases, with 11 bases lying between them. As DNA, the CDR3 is TGTGCCAGCGTAGCCAGAGTCACAGATACGCAGTATTTT. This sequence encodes CASVARVTDTQYF.

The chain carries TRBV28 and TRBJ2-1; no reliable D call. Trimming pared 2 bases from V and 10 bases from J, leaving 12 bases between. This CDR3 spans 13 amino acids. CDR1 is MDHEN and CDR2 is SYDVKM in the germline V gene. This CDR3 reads CASSLLPLVEQFF. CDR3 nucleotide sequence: TGTGCCAGCAGTTTACTACCCTTGGTAGAGCAGTTCTTC.

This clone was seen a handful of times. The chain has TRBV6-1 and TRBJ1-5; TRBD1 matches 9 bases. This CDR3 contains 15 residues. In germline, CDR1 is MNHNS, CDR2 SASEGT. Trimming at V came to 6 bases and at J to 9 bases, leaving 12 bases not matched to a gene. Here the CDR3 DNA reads TGTGCCAGCAGCGTCACGACAGGGGGGGAGATGCCCCAGCATTTT. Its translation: CASSVTTGGEMPQHF.

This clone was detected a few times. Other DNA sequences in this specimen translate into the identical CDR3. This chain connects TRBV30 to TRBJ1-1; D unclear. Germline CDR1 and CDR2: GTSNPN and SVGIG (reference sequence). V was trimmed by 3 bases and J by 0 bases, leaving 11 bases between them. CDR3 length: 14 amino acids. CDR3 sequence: CAWRAGPMNTEAFF. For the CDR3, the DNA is TGTGCCTGGAGGGCAGGCCCGATGAACACTGAAGCTTTCTTT.

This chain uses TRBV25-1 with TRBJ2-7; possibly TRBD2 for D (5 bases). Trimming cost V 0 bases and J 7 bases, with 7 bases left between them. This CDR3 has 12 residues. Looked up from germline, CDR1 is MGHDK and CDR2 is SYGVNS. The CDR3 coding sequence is TGTGCCAGCAGTGAATACGGGGAAGAGCAGTACTTC. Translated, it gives CASSEYGEEQYF.

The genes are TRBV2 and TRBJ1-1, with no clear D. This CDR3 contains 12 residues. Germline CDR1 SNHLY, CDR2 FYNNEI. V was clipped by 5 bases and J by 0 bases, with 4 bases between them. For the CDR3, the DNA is TGTGCCAGCAGTCCCCTGAACACTGAAGCTTTCTTT. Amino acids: CASSPLNTEAFF.

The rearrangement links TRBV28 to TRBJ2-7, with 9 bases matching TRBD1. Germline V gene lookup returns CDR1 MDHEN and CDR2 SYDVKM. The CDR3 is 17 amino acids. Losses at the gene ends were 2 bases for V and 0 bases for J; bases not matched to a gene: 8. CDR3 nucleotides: TGTGCCAGCAGTTTACTCACCGGGACAGGGAGCTCCTACGAGCAGTACTTC. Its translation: CASSLLTGTGSSYEQYF.

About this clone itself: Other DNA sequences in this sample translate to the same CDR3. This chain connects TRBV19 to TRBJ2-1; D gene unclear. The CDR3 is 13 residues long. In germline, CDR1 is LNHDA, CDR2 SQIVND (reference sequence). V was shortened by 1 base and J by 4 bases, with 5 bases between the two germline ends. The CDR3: CASSIGRYNEQFF. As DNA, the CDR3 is TGTGCCAGTAGTATAGGAAGGTACAATGAGCAGTTCTTC.

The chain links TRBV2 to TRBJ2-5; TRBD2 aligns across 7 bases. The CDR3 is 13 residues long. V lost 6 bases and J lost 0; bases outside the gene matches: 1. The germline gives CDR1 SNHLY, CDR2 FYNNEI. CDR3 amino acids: CASSGGYQETQYF. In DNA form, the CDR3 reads TGTGCCAGCAGCGGGGGGTACCAAGAGACCCAGTACTTC.

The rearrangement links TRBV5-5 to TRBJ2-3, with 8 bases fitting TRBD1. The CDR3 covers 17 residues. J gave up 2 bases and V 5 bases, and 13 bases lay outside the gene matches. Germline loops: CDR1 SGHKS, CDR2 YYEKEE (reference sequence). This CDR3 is CASSYRQGPLITDTQYF. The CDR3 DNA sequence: TGTGCCAGCAGTTACCGACAGGGGCCCCTTATCACAGATACGCAGTATTTT. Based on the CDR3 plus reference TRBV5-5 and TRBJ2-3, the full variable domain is DAGVTQSPTHLIKTRGQQVTLRCSPISGHKSVSWYQQVLGQGPQFIFQYYEKEERGRGNFPDRFSARQFPNYSSELNVNALLLGDSALYLCASSYRQGPLITDTQYFGPGTRLTVL.

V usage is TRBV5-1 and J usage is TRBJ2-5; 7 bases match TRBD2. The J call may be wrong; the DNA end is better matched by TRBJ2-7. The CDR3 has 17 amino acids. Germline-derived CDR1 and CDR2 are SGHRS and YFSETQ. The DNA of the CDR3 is TGCGCCAGCAGCCCTGGAGTGGCGGGAGAGATGGGCTACGAGCAGTACTTC. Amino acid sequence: CASSPGVAGEMGYEQYF.

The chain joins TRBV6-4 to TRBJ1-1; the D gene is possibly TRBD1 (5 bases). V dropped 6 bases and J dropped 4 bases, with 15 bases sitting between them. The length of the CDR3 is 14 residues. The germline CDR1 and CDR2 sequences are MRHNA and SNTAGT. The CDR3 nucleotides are TGTGCCAGCAGAGCAGGGCCGGGGAGCACTGAAGCTTTCTTT. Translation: CASRAGPGSTEAFF.

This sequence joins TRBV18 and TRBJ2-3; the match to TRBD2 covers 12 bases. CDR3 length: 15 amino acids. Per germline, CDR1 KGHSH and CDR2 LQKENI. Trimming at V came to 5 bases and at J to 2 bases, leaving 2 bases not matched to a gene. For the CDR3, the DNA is TGTGCCAGCTCAGGACTAGCGGGGTACACAGATACGCAGTATTTT. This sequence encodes CASSGLAGYTDTQYF.

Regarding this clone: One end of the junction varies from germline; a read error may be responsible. The CDR3 sequence is CASNLGGGPLNEQFF. The CDR3 nucleotides read TGTGCCAGCAACTTAGGGGGAGGGCCTCTCAATGAGCAGTTCTTC. The V and J genes are TRBV7-6 and TRBJ2-1, with a weak D call TRBD2 (7 bases). Germline CDR1 SGHVS, CDR2 FNYEAQ. The CDR3 covers 15 residues.

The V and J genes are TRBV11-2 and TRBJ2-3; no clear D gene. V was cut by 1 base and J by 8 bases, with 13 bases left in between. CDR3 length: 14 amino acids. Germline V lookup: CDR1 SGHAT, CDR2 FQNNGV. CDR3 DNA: TGTGCCAGCAGCTTAGGCGGCGATTGGGGTACGCAGTATTTT. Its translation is CASSLGGDWGTQYF.

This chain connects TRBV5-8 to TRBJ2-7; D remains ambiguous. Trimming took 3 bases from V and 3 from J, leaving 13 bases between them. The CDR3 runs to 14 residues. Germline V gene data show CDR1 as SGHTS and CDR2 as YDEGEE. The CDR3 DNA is TGTGCCAGCAGCTCCCCAAGGATCAACTACGAGCAGTACTTC. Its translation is CASSSPRINYEQYF.

The CDR3 sequence: CASSVGPGTNTEAFF. CDR3 bases: TGTGCCAGCAGCGTAGGTCCAGGGACCAACACTGAAGCTTTCTTT. The chain has TRBV9 and TRBJ1-1, with TRBD1 as a possible D gene (5 bases). Germline V gene sequence: CDR1 SGDLS, CDR2 YYNGEE. With 0 bases removed from V and 2 bases from J, the gap between germline ends came to 11 bases. This CDR3 spans 15 amino acids.

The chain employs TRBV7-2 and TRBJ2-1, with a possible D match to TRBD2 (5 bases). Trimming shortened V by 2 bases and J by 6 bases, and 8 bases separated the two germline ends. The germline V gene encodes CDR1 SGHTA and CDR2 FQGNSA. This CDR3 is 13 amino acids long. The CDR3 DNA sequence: TGTGCCAGCAGCTTAAACGGGATCAATGAGCAGTTCTTC. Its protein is CASSLNGINEQFF.

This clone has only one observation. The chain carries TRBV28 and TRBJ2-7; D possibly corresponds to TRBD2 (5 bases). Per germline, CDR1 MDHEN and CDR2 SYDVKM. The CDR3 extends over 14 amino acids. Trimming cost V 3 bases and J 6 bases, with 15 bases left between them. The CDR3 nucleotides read TGTGCCAGCAGTTTCGAAGGGAAGGCGGGCGAGCAGTACTTC. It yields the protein CASSFEGKAGEQYF. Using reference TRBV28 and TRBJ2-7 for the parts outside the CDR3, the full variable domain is DVKVTQSSRYLVKRTGEKVFLECVQDMDHENMFWYRQDPGLGLRLIYFSYDVKMKEKGDIPEGYSVSREKKERFSLILESASTNQTSMYLCASSFEGKAGEQYFGPGTRLTVT.

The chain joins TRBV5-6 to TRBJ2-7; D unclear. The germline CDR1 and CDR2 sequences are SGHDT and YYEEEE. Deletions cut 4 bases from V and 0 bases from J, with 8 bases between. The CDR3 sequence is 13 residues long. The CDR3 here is CASSRLYSYEQYF. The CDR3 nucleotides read TGTGCCAGCAGCCGACTGTACTCCTACGAGCAGTACTTC.

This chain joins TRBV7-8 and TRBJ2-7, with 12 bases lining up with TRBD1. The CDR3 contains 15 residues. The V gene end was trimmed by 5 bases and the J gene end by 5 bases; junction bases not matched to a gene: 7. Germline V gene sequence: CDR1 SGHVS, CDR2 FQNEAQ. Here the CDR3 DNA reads TGTGCCAGCAGCCTCCTCGGGACAGGGGGCCACGAGCAGTACTTC. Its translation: CASSLLGTGGHEQYF.